This T cell receptor (beta chain) was obtained from a study of blood T cell repertoires in COVID-19. In this sample, this clone turned up a few times. Germline V CDR1 and CDR2: SGHTA, FQGNSA. The CDR3 is made up of 16 amino acids. V was pared by 11 bases and J by 4 bases, with 16 bases of the junction left unmatched. Assay: immunoSEQ multiplex PCR; the TCRdb copy retains only in-frame clones and omits some. The repertoire holds around 100,000 clones, with 80% to 95% as singletons. The chain uses TRBV7-2 and TRBJ2-1; 8 nucleotides agree with TRBD2. The receptor was isolated from a woman in her forties or fifties with COVID-19, enrolled during active disease. Sequenced: peripheral blood. CDR3 region: CASFPAGGLGYNEQFF. The CDR3 DNA follows: TGTGCCTCCTTTCCGGCGGGGGGACTAGGTTACAATGAGCAGTTCTTC.